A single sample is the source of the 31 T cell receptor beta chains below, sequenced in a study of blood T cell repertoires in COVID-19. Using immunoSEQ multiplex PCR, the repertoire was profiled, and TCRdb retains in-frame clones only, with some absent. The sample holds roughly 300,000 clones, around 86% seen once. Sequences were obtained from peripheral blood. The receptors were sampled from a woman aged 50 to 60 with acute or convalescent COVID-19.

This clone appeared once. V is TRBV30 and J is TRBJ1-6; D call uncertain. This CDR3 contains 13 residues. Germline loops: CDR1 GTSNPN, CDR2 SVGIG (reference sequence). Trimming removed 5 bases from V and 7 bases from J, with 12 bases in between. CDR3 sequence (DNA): TGTGCCTGGGGGCAGGCACCGAATTCACCCCTCCACTTT. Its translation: CAWGQAPNSPLHF.

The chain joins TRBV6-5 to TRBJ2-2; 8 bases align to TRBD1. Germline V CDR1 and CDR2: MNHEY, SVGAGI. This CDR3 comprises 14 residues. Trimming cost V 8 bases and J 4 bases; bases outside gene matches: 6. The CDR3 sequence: CASPGQGSTGELFF. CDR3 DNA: TGTGCCAGCCCTGGACAGGGCTCCACCGGGGAGCTGTTTTTT.

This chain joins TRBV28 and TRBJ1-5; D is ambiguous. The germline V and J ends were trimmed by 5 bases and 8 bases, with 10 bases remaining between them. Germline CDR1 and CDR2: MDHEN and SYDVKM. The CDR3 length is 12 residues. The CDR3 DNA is TGTGCCAGCAGTCCCCCCTTCGAGCCCCAGCATTTT. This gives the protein CASSPPFEPQHF. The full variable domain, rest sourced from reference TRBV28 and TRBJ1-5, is DVKVTQSSRYLVKRTGEKVFLECVQDMDHENMFWYRQDPGLGLRLIYFSYDVKMKEKGDIPEGYSVSREKKERFSLILESASTNQTSMYLCASSPPFEPQHFGDGTRLSIL.

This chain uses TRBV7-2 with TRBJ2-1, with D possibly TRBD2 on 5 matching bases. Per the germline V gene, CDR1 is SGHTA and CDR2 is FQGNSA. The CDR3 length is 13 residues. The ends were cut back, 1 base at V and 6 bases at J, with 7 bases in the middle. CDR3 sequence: CASSLGESNEQFF. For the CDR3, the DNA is TGTGCCAGCAGCTTAGGGGAGTCCAATGAGCAGTTCTTC.

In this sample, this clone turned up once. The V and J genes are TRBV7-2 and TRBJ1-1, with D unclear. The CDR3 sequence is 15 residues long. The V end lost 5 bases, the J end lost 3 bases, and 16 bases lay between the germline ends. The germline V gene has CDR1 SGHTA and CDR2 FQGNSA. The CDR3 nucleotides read TGTGCCAGCAGCATCGGCCACACGCGGGACACTGAAGCTTTCTTT. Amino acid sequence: CASSIGHTRDTEAFF.

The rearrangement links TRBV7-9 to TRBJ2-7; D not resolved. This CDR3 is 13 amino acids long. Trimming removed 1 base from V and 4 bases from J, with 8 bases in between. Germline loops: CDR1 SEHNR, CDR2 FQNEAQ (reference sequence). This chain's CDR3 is CASSLGDSYEQYF. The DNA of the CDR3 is TGTGCCAGCAGCTTAGGAGATTCTTACGAGCAGTACTTC.

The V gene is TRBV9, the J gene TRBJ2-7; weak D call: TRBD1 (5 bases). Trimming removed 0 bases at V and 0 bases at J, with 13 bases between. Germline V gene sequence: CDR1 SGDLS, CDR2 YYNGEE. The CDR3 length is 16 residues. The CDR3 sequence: CASSVDSRATSYEQYF. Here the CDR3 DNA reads TGTGCCAGCAGCGTAGACAGCAGGGCCACCTCCTACGAGCAGTACTTC.

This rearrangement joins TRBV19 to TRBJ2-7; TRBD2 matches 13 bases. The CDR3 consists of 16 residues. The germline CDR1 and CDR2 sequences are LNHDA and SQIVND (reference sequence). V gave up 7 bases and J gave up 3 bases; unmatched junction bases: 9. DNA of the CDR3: TGTGCCAGTACCAGGGGGACTAGCGGGACCTACTACGAGCAGTACTTC. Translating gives CASTRGTSGTYYEQYF.

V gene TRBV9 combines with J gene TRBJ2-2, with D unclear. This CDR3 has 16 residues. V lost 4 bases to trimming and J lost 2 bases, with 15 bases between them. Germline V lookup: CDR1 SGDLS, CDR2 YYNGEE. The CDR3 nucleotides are TGTGCCAGCAGCTTATACCGCAGAGGAAACACCGGGGAGCTGTTTTTT. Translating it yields CASSLYRRGNTGELFF.

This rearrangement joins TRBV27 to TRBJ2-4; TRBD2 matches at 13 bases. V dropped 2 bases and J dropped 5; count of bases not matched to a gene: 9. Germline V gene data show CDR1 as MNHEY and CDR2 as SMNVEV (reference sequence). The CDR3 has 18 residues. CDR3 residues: CASSLIGSGLAGENIQYF. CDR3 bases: TGTGCCAGCAGTTTAATCGGTTCCGGACTAGCGGGAGAAAACATTCAGTACTTC.

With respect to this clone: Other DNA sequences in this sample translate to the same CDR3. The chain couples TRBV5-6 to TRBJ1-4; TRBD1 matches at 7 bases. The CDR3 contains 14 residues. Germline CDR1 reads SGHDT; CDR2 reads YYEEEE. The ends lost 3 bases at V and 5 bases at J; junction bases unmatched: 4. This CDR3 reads CASSWGQTNEKLFF. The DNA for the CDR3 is TGTGCCAGCAGCTGGGGACAGACGAATGAAAAACTGTTTTTT.

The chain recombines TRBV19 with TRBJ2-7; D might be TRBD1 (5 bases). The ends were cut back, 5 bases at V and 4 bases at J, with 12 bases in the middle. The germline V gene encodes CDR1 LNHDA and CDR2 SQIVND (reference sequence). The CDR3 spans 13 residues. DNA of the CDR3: TGTGCCAGTAGTGGGCGACAGTATTACGAGCAGTACTTC. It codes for CASSGRQYYEQYF.

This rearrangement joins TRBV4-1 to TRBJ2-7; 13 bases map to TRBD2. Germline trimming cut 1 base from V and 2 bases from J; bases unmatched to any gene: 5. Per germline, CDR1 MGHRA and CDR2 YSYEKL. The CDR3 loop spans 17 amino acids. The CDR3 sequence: CASSQGRGLAGTYEQYF. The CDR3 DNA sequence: TGCGCCAGCAGCCAAGGAAGGGGACTAGCGGGGACCTACGAGCAGTACTTC.

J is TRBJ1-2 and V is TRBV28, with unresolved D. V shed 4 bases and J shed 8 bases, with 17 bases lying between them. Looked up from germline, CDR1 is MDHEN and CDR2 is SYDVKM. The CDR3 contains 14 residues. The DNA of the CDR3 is TGTGCCAGCAGTTCAACTACCTCCCGGGTGGGCTACACCTTC. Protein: CASSSTTSRVGYTF.

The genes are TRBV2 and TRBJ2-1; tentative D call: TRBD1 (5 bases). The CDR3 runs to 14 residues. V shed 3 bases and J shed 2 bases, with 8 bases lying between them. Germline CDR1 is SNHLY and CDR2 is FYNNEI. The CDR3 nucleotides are TGTGCCAGCAGTGATTTGACAGCCTACAATGAGCAGTTCTTC. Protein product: CASSDLTAYNEQFF.

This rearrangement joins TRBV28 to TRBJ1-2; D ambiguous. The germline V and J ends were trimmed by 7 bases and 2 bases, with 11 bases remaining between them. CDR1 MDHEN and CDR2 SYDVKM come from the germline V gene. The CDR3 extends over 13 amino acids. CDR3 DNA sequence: TGTGCCAGCACCCGGGGTTTGAACTATGGCTACACCTTC. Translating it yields CASTRGLNYGYTF.

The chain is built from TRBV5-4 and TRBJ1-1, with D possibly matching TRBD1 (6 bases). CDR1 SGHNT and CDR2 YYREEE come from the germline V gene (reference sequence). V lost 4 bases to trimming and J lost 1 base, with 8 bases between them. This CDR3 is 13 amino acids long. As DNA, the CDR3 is TGTGCCAGCAGCGGGGGACAGAACACTGAAGCTTTCTTT. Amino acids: CASSGGQNTEAFF.

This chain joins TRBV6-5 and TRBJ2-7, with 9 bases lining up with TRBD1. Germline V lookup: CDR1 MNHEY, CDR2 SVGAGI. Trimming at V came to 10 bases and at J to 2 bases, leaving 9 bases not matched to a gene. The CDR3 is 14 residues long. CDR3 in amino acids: CATREGQGAYEQYF. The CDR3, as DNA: TGTGCCACCCGAGAGGGACAGGGTGCCTACGAGCAGTACTTC.

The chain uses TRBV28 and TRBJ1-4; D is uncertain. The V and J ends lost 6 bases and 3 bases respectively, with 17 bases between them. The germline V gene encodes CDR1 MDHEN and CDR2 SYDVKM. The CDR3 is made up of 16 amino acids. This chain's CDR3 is CASSPDMFRPNEKLFF. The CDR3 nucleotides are TGTGCCAGCAGCCCCGACATGTTCCGACCTAATGAAAAACTGTTTTTT.

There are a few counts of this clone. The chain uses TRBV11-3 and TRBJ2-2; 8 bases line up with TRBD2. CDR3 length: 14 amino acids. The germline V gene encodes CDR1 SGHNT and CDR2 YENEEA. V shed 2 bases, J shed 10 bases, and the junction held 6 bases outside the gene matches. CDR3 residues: CASSLSSGRTELFF. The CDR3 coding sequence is TGTGCCAGCAGCTTATCCAGCGGGAGAACGGAGCTGTTTTTT.

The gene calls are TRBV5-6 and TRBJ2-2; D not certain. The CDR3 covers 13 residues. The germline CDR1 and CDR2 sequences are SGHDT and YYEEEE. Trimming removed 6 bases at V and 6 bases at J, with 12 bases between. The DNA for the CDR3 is TGTGCCAGCAACACAAAAATTGCCGGGGAGCTGTTTTTT. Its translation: CASNTKIAGELFF.

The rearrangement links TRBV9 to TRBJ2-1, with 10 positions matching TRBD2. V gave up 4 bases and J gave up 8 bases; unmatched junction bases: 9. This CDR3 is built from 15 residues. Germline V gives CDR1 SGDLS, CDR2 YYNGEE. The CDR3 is CASSPWTSGFYEQFF. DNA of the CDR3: TGTGCCAGCAGCCCGTGGACTAGCGGTTTCTATGAGCAGTTCTTC.

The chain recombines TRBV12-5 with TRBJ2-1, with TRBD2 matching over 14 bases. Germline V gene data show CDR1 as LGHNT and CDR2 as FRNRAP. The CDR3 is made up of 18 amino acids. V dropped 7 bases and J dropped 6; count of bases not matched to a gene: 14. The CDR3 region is CASARNRGLAGDPNEQFF. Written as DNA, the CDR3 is TGTGCTAGTGCCCGAAACAGGGGACTAGCGGGAGACCCCAATGAGCAGTTCTTC. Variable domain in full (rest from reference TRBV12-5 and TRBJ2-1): DARVTQTPRHKVTEMGQEVTMRCQPILGHNTVFWYRQTMMQGLELLAYFRNRAPLDDSGMPKDRFSAEMPDATLATLKIQPSEPRDSAVYFCASARNRGLAGDPNEQFFGPGTRLTVL.

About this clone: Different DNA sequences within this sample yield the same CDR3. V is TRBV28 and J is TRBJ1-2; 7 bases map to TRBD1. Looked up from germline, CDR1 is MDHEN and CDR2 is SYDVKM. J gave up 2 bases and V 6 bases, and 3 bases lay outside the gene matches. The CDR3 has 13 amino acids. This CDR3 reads CASSPTGNYGYTF. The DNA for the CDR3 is TGTGCCAGCAGCCCGACAGGGAACTATGGCTACACCTTC.

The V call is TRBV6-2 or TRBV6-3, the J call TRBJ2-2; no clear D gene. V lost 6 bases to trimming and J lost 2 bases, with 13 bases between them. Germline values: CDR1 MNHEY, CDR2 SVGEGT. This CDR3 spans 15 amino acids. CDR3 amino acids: CASSRRVINTGELFF. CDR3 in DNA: TGTGCCAGCAGCCGACGGGTTATTAACACCGGGGAGCTGTTTTTT.

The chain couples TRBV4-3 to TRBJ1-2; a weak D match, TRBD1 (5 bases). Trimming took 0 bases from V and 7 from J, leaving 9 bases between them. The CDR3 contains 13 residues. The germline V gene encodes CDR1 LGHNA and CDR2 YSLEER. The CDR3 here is CASSQERGTGYTF. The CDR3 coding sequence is TGCGCCAGCAGCCAAGAGCGGGGGACTGGCTACACCTTC.

CDR3 DNA: TGTGCCAGCAGGGCTCCAAGGGGGTTCGGCACTGAAGCTTTCTTT. Translated, it gives CASRAPRGFGTEAFF. This chain joins TRBV2 and TRBJ1-1, with a weak D call TRBD1 (6 bases). Looked up from germline, CDR1 is SNHLY and CDR2 is FYNNEI. The CDR3 runs 15 residues. Trimming shortened V by 6 bases and J by 4 bases, and 18 bases separated the two germline ends.

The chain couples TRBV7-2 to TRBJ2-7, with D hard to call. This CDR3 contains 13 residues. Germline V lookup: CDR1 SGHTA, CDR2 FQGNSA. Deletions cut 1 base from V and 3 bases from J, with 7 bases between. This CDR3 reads CASSLGGDYEQYF. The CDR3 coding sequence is TGTGCCAGCAGCTTAGGTGGAGACTACGAGCAGTACTTC.

CDR3 protein: CASSLNGDGYTF. CDR3 nucleotides: TGTGCCAGCAGTTTAAACGGTGATGGCTACACCTTC. V is TRBV28 and J is TRBJ1-2; D is uncertain. Trimming took 2 bases from V and 6 from J, leaving 7 bases between them. The CDR3 length is 12 residues. CDR1 is MDHEN and CDR2 is SYDVKM in the germline V gene.

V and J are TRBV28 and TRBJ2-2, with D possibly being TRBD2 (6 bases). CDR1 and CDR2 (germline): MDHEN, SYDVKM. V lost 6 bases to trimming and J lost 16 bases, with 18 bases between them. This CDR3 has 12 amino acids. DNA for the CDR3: TGTGCCAGCAGATCGACTCTCCGGGACTCGTTTTTT. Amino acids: CASRSTLRDSFF.

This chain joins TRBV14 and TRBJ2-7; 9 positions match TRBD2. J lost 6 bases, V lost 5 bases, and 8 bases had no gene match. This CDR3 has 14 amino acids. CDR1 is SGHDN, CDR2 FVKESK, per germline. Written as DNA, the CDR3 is TGTGCCAGCAGCTTATTAGCGGGAGCGGTCGAGCAGTACTTC. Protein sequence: CASSLLAGAVEQYF.